These 30 T cell receptor beta chains were sequenced from one sample in a study of T-cell reconstitution after alpha-beta-depleted transplantation in children (TCRdb year 2016). Library creation used PCR. The instrument was an Illumina HiSeq 2500. To normalize quantification of the TCRbeta repertoire, the TCR libraries were built with molecular barcoding that relied on unique molecular identifiers. TCRdb's own reprocessing of the public reads used fastp at Q25 and MiXCR and kept productive beta chains. Entries are consolidated by CDR3 protein sequence, retaining the most common genes and DNA. Here the sample has a few hundred thousand distinct CDR3 sequences; roughly 18% occur a single time. The ten largest clonotypes hold 3.3% of the sample. Sequencing used PBMCs from the stem cell graft donor, obtained from the stem cell graft. These receptors came from a human donor who donated a stem cell graft to a child with acute lymphoblastic leukemia.

In its sample, this clonotype was seen a few times. The chain recombines TRBV5-5 with TRBJ2-1, with D hard to call. V shed 0 bases and J shed 6 bases, with 7 bases lying between them. In germline, CDR1 is SGHKS, CDR2 YYEKEE (reference sequence). The CDR3 totals 13 residues. In DNA, the CDR3 is TGTGCCAGCAGCTTGGAATGGGGCAATGAGCAGTTCTTC. Residues: CASSLEWGNEQFF.

In its sample, this clonotype was seen a few times. V usage is TRBV5-1 and J usage is TRBJ2-5; tentatively, D is TRBD1 (6 bases). The V end was cut by 5 bases, the J end by 2 bases, with 19 bases between. CDR1 and CDR2 (germline): SGHRS, YFSETQ. The length of the CDR3 is 16 residues. CDR3 nucleotide sequence: TGCGCCAGCAGACCCCGCGGGCAGGGGCTACAAGAGACCCAGTACTTC. This sequence encodes CASRPRGQGLQETQYF.

This clonotype was counted between two and nine times. The chain links TRBV7-9 to TRBJ1-5, with a possible D match to TRBD1 (6 bases). The CDR3 covers 13 residues. Trimming took off 2 bases at V and 6 bases at J, with 8 bases between the two ends. From germline, CDR1 is SEHNR and CDR2 FQNEAQ (reference sequence). CDR3 nucleotide sequence: TGTGCCAGCAGCTTAAAGGGGGGTCAGCCCCAGCATTTT. Translation gives CASSLKGGQPQHF. Drawing the rest from reference TRBV7-9 and TRBJ1-5, the complete variable domain is DTGVSQNPRHKITKRGQNVTFRCDPISEHNRLYWYRQTLGQGPEFLTYFQNEAQLEKSRLLSDRFSAERPKGSFSTLEIQRTEQGDSAMYLCASSLKGGQPQHFGDGTRLSIL.

This clonotype was found a few times. The chain couples TRBV6-1 to TRBJ2-3; 10 nucleotides match TRBD2. The CDR3 loop spans 17 amino acids. Germline assignment: CDR1 MNHNS and CDR2 SASEGT. Trimming removed 6 bases from V and 0 bases from J; junction bases left unmatched: 9. The CDR3 here is CASSLLAGPGSTDTQYF. CDR3 coding DNA: TGTGCCAGCAGCCTACTAGCGGGACCAGGTAGCACAGATACGCAGTATTTT.

This chain uses TRBV3-1 with TRBJ2-3; D is perhaps TRBD1 or TRBD2 (5 bases each). CDR3 length: 18 residues. Between the trimmed V and J ends, which lost 11 bases and 4 bases, there was a span of 31 bases. From germline, CDR1 is LGHDT and CDR2 YNNKEL (reference sequence). The CDR3 loop is CACTPLIPSGRYSDTQYF. The DNA for the CDR3 is TGTGCCTGCACCCCCCTTATCCCCTCGGGACGCTACTCAGATACGCAGTATTTT.

The chain has TRBV15 and TRBJ1-1, with D tentatively TRBD1 (6 bases). In germline, CDR1 is LNHNV, CDR2 YYDKDF (reference sequence). The length of the CDR3 is 17 residues. The V end was cut by 0 bases, the J end by 0 bases, with 14 bases between. CDR3: CATSRDALGGLNTEAFF. DNA for the CDR3: TGTGCCACCAGCAGAGACGCTTTGGGGGGCTTGAACACTGAAGCTTTCTTT.

In its sample, this clonotype was seen a few times. This chain joins TRBV5-1 and TRBJ2-3; 8 positions match TRBD2. With V trimmed by 4 bases and J by 0 bases, 4 bases remained unmatched. The CDR3 has 15 amino acids. Germline loops: CDR1 SGHRS, CDR2 YFSETQ. In DNA, the CDR3 is TGCGCCAGCAGCCAGCGGGGGCATAGCACAGATACGCAGTATTTT. Its protein product is CASSQRGHSTDTQYF.

The rearrangement uses TRBV6-2 or TRBV6-3 and TRBJ2-1, with 8 bases aligning to TRBD1. The CDR3 is 21 residues long. Germline CDR1 and CDR2: MNHEY and SVGEGT. V was pared by 0 bases and J by 0 bases, with 16 bases of the junction left unmatched. CDR3 DNA sequence: TGTGCCAGCAGTTACTCGAATGACAGGGGCCTACCTACGAGCTCCTACAATGAGCAGTTCTTC. This codes for CASSYSNDRGLPTSSYNEQFF.

The chain uses TRBV5-1 and TRBJ1-4; D may be TRBD1 (5 bases). Deletions cut 2 bases from V and 8 bases from J, with 13 bases between. CDR3 length: 14 residues. The germline V gene has CDR1 SGHRS and CDR2 YFSETQ. The CDR3 reads CASSFRVSGEKLFF. CDR3 sequence (DNA): TGCGCCAGCAGCTTCAGGGTATCCGGCGAAAAACTGTTTTTT.

This clonotype has just a few counts. This chain connects TRBV10-2 to TRBJ2-1; no clear D. CDR1 and CDR2 from the germline V gene are WSHSY and SAAADI. This CDR3 contains 11 residues. V gave up 5 bases and J gave up 9 bases, with 8 bases separating them. The chain's CDR3 is CASSKTSEQFF. DNA of the CDR3: TGCGCCAGCAGTAAGACCAGTGAGCAGTTCTTC.

The V and J genes are TRBV5-1 and TRBJ2-2; TRBD2 might be the D (5 bases). The V gene's germline CDR1 is SGHRS and CDR2 YFSETQ. This CDR3 contains 16 residues. Trimming left V 2 bases short and J 4 bases short, with 15 bases between. As DNA, the CDR3 is TGCGCCAGCAGCTTCCCCCCTGAGAGGGCCACCGGGGAGCTGTTTTTT. It encodes CASSFPPERATGELFF.

This clonotype was detected only once. The chain has TRBV15 and TRBJ2-1; possibly TRBD2 for D (6 bases). The CDR3 totals 15 residues. The germline CDR1 and CDR2 sequences are LNHNV and YYDKDF (reference sequence). V was trimmed by 5 bases and J by 2 bases, leaving 13 bases between them. The CDR3 loop is CATSLSGMTYNEQFF. Here the CDR3 DNA reads TGTGCCACCAGCCTTAGCGGAATGACCTACAATGAGCAGTTCTTC.

In its sample, this clonotype was seen a few times. The chain links TRBV20-1 to TRBJ2-7; D is possibly TRBD2 (6 bases). From germline, CDR1 is DFQATT and CDR2 SNEGSKA (reference sequence). CDR3 size: 14 residues. V dropped 1 base and J dropped 6 bases, with 16 bases sitting between them. The CDR3 loop reads CSARGYLGGPEQYF. Here the CDR3 DNA reads TGCAGTGCTAGAGGGTACCTAGGAGGGCCCGAGCAGTACTTC.

This clonotype was recorded a few times. The V call is TRBV7-3, the J call TRBJ2-1, with 7 bases fitting TRBD2. Germline V gives CDR1 SGHTA, CDR2 FQGTGA. V was pared by 7 bases and J by 4 bases, with 4 bases of the junction left unmatched. This CDR3 is built from 13 residues. The CDR3 loop reads CASTGGAYNEQFF. The CDR3 DNA reads TGTGCCAGCACGGGAGGCGCATACAATGAGCAGTTCTTC.

This clonotype was seen a handful of times. In nucleotides, the CDR3 is TGTGCCACCAGCAGAGAGGGAGGTGCGGGGGAGACCCAGTACTTC. This translates into CATSREGGAGETQYF. This chain uses TRBV15 with TRBJ2-5, with a possible D match to TRBD2 (6 bases). The CDR3 consists of 15 residues. Per germline, CDR1 LNHNV and CDR2 YYDKDF (reference sequence). V was trimmed by 0 bases and J by 5 bases, leaving 13 bases between them.

The sample holds a few counts of this clonotype. The chain employs TRBV4-1 and TRBJ2-3; unclear D gene. V was shortened by 1 base and J by 2 bases, with 7 bases between the two germline ends. Germline CDR1 MGHRA, CDR2 YSYEKL. This CDR3 is 14 amino acids long. The CDR3 sequence: CASSQVPLTDTQYF. The CDR3 DNA follows: TGCGCCAGCAGCCAAGTTCCCCTCACAGATACGCAGTATTTT.

The V and J genes are TRBV20-1 and TRBJ2-3, with 7 bases matching TRBD2. CDR1 DFQATT and CDR2 SNEGSKA come from the germline V gene (reference sequence). The trim removed 3 bases at V and 4 bases at J, leaving 10 bases unmatched. The CDR3 loop spans 15 amino acids. CDR3 in amino acids: CSASFVREKPDTQYF. The CDR3 bases are TGCAGTGCTAGTTTCGTGCGGGAGAAACCAGATACGCAGTATTTT.

A single count supports this clonotype. The chain combines TRBV12-3 or TRBV12-4 with TRBJ2-3; D is tentatively TRBD1 or TRBD2 (5 bases each). The CDR3 contains 18 residues. Trimming stripped 3 bases from V and 0 bases from J, with 19 bases between. The CDR3, as DNA: TGTGCCAGCAGTTTCGTCCGGGACCATAGATTTAGCACAGATACGCAGTATTTT. It specifies CASSFVRDHRFSTDTQYF.

Only a few counts were recorded for this clonotype. The chain is built from TRBV29-1 and TRBJ2-7; 7 nucleotides agree with TRBD1. The CDR3 sequence is 12 residues long. Germline CDR1 reads SQVTM; CDR2 reads ANQGSEA. Trimming at V came to 7 bases and at J to 2 bases, leaving 5 bases not matched to a gene. In nucleotides, the CDR3 is TGCAGCGCCTCACAGGGGACCTACGAGCAGTACTTC. The encoded protein is CSASQGTYEQYF.

The V call is TRBV30, the J call TRBJ2-2; 10 bases match TRBD1. The CDR3 sequence is 13 residues long. Germline V lookup: CDR1 GTSNPN, CDR2 SVGIG (reference sequence). The trim removed 8 bases at V and 6 bases at J, leaving 6 bases unmatched. The chain's CDR3 is CARDRGYAGELFF. The CDR3 DNA reads as TGTGCCAGGGACAGGGGATATGCCGGGGAGCTGTTTTTT.

This clonotype was observed a handful of times. The genes are TRBV12-3 or TRBV12-4 and TRBJ1-1; 7 bases align to TRBD1. CDR3 size: 16 residues. V shed 4 bases and J 0 bases; nucleotides not matched to a gene: 8. The CDR3 nucleotides read TGTGCCAGCAGTTACCCCCCGACAGGGATGAACACTGAAGCTTTCTTT. Translating gives CASSYPPTGMNTEAFF.

The gene calls are TRBV6-1 and TRBJ1-6; D is undetermined. CDR1 and CDR2 from the germline V gene are MNHNS and SASEGT. This CDR3 comprises 12 residues. The V end lost 2 bases, the J end lost 8 bases, and 4 bases lay between the germline ends. This CDR3 is CASSERYSPLHF. The CDR3 region has the DNA TGTGCCAGCAGTGAACGCTATTCACCCCTCCACTTT.

This clonotype was recorded a few times. The chain joins TRBV14 to TRBJ2-1, with 8 bases fitting TRBD2. From germline, CDR1 is SGHDN and CDR2 FVKESK. J was trimmed by 7 bases and V by 4 bases; bases with no gene match: 3. The length of the CDR3 is 13 residues. The CDR3 coding sequence is TGTGCCAGCAGCCGAGCGGGAGAGAATGAGCAGTTCTTC. This gives the protein CASSRAGENEQFF.

This clonotype was seen a few times. The J gene is TRBJ2-7, the V gene TRBV7-9; no firm D call. The CDR3 sequence is 13 residues long. Trimming shortened V by 5 bases and J by 4 bases, and 12 bases separated the two germline ends. The germline CDR1 and CDR2 sequences are SEHNR and FQNEAQ (reference sequence). CDR3 nucleotide sequence: TGTGCCAGCAGCAGGAACCAATATTACGAGCAGTACTTC. Translated: CASSRNQYYEQYF.

This clonotype was seen more than once but under ten times. V is TRBV9 and J is TRBJ2-5; a weak D match, TRBD2 (6 bases). Germline V gene data show CDR1 as SGDLS and CDR2 as YYNGEE. V was trimmed by 3 bases and J by 5 bases, leaving 20 bases between them. The CDR3 consists of 16 residues. CDR3: CASSASLLGEVETQYF. As DNA, the CDR3 is TGTGCCAGCAGCGCGAGTCTTCTGGGGGAGGTGGAGACCCAGTACTTC.

This clonotype was counted only a few times. The chain is built from TRBV2 and TRBJ1-1; 7 bases are shared with TRBD1. The CDR3 loop spans 13 amino acids. Trimming at V came to 7 bases and at J to 3 bases, leaving 5 bases not matched to a gene. CDR1 and CDR2 (germline): SNHLY, FYNNEI. The CDR3 loop reads CASTAGGYTEAFF. The CDR3 DNA reads as TGTGCCAGCACGGCAGGGGGTTACACTGAAGCTTTCTTT.

This chain connects TRBV5-4 to TRBJ2-7; perhaps TRBD1 as D (5 bases). Germline V lookup: CDR1 SGHNT, CDR2 YYREEE (reference sequence). The CDR3 consists of 14 residues. V was shortened by 4 bases and J by 6 bases, with 17 bases between the two germline ends. The CDR3, as DNA: TGTGCCAGCAGCCCGGAGTGGGGCGGTGGCGAGCAGTACTTC. Its translation: CASSPEWGGGEQYF.

In its sample, this clonotype was seen a few times. The chain uses TRBV4-1 and TRBJ1-2; 12 bases line up with TRBD1. J was trimmed by 3 bases and V by 8 bases; bases with no gene match: 7. The V gene's germline CDR1 is MGHRA and CDR2 YSYEKL. The CDR3 spans 15 residues. CDR3 sequence reads: CASEPGQGADYGYTF. The CDR3 nucleotides read TGCGCCAGCGAACCGGGACAGGGGGCTGACTATGGCTACACCTTC.

The chain couples TRBV7-2 to TRBJ1-5; D gene uncertain. V lost 2 bases, J lost 1 base, and 6 bases lay in between. The CDR3 extends over 14 amino acids. The germline V gene has CDR1 SGHTA and CDR2 FQGNSA. The CDR3, as DNA: TGTGCCAGCAGCTTAAGGATGAGCAATCAGCCCCAGCATTTT. Amino acids: CASSLRMSNQPQHF.

The chain recombines TRBV5-1 with TRBJ2-1; 13 bases fit TRBD2. The CDR3 is 17 amino acids. V lost 3 bases, J lost 5 bases, and 8 bases stayed unmatched. Germline CDR1 and CDR2: SGHRS and YFSETQ. CDR3 sequence (DNA): TGCGCCAGCAGCTCCGGACTAGCGGGAGCTAACCACAATGAGCAGTTCTTC. Protein product: CASSSGLAGANHNEQFF.